The source of this T cell receptor beta chain is a study of memory CD8 T cells in hepatitis C reinfection. Study at large: After reinfection, a couple of primary-infection resolvers became chronically infected. Samples at peak reinfection came 3 to 8 weeks post-detection.

Sequenced by immunoSEQ multiplex PCR; TCRdb stores in-frame clones only, minus some. The sample lists about 45,000 clones; over 75% were seen once. Time point defined: peak reinfection, 3 to 8 weeks after reinfection detection. No in vitro expansion preceded TCR sequencing of the sorted cells. At all three reinfection time points, viable CD3+ CD8+ CD45RO- cells from a couple of donors served as controls. Whole-study findings and limits: A handful of donors were too few for definitive public clonotype conclusions.

The germline V and J ends were trimmed by 4 bases and 5 bases, with 14 bases remaining between them. The CDR3 totals 15 residues. Looked up from germline, CDR1 is MDHEN and CDR2 is SYDVKM. As regards this clone: Its antigen is not known.

The chain uses TRBV28 and TRBJ2-2, with D perhaps TRBD1 (6 bases). Material for sequencing was naive CD8+ T cells sorted from blood. The sequence was obtained from a man younger than 35 with hepatitis C virus infection. The CDR3 is CASSWGPRDTGELFF. DNA of the CDR3: TGTGCCAGCAGTTGGGGGCCCCGGGATACCGGGGAGCTGTTTTTT.